One and the same sample provided the 20 T cell receptor beta chains below, sequenced in a study of brain metastases from non-small cell lung cancer. TCRdb keeps only in-frame clones here, not all; method: immunoSEQ multiplex PCR. The top ten clones hold around 6.7% of a sample with approximately 3,300 clones, 88% of them seen once. Material for sequencing was primary lung tumor tissue. These receptors were obtained from a donor at least 40 years old with non-small cell lung cancer.

This clone has only a few counts. The rearrangement links TRBV10-3 to TRBJ2-1; 13 bases are shared with TRBD2. After removal of 9 bases from V and 2 bases from J, the junction contained 4 bases not matched to a gene. The CDR3 covers 15 residues. Per the germline V gene, CDR1 is ENHRY and CDR2 is SYGVKD. The CDR3 DNA follows: TGTGCCATTTCAGGGACTAGCGGGGCCTACAATGAGCAGTTCTTC. This gives the protein CAISGTSGAYNEQFF.

In DNA form, the CDR3 reads TGTGCCAGCAGTGGACTAGCGGGATCTAAGACCCAGTACTTC. The encoded protein is CASSGLAGSKTQYF. V and J are TRBV2 and TRBJ2-5, with 11 bases lining up with TRBD2. Germline CDR1 reads SNHLY; CDR2 reads FYNNEI. The CDR3 runs to 14 residues. V lost 4 bases, J lost 6 bases, and 4 bases stayed unmatched.

V and J are TRBV30 and TRBJ2-7; TRBD1 aligns across 8 bases. The CDR3 contains 15 residues. J lost 4 bases, V lost 2 bases, and 10 bases had no gene match. Germline lookup yields CDR1 GTSNPN and CDR2 SVGIG (reference sequence). The CDR3 coding sequence is TGTGCCTGGAGTCACGAGGACAGGGCCAGGTACGAGCAGTACTTC. Residues: CAWSHEDRARYEQYF.

CDR3 coding DNA: TGTGCCAGCAGCCCGGGGACAGGGGGCGGCTATGGCTACACCTTC. Translation gives CASSPGTGGGYGYTF. The J gene is TRBJ1-2, the V gene TRBV5-6, with TRBD1 matching 12 bases. Per the germline V gene, CDR1 is SGHDT and CDR2 is YYEEEE. This CDR3 is 15 amino acids long. Losses at the gene ends were 4 bases for V and 4 bases for J; bases not matched to a gene: 5.

The J gene is TRBJ1-6, the V gene TRBV6-5, with 7 bases aligning to TRBD1. The length of the CDR3 is 14 residues. J lost 6 bases, V lost 4 bases, and 3 bases had no gene match. Germline values: CDR1 MNHEY, CDR2 SVGAGI. The DNA for the CDR3 is TGTGCCAGCAGTTGGGACAGCCGTAATTCACCCCTCCACTTT. This encodes CASSWDSRNSPLHF.

The chain is built from TRBV28 and TRBJ1-1; unclear D gene. V shed 11 bases and J shed 1 base, with 11 bases lying between them. From germline, CDR1 is MDHEN and CDR2 SYDVKM. The CDR3 is 12 residues long. The CDR3 region is CALLGRNTEAFF. The DNA for the CDR3 is TGTGCCCTATTGGGCAGGAACACTGAAGCTTTCTTT.

The chain carries TRBV5-1 and TRBJ1-1; 7 bases are shared with TRBD1. This CDR3 contains 15 residues. J lost 1 base, V lost 0 bases, and 3 bases had no gene match. Germline CDR1 SGHRS, CDR2 YFSETQ. In DNA, the CDR3 is TGCGCCAGCAGCTTGGGGACAGGATCGAACACTGAAGCTTTCTTT. The encoded protein is CASSLGTGSNTEAFF.

The J gene is TRBJ1-5, the V gene TRBV24-1; D not resolved. CDR1 and CDR2 from the germline V gene are KGHDR and SFDVKD. Trimming took off 3 bases at V and 6 bases at J, with 5 bases between the two ends. The CDR3 covers 12 residues. CDR3 amino acids: CATSDGSQPQHF. Written as DNA, the CDR3 is TGTGCCACCAGTGATGGAAGTCAGCCCCAGCATTTT.

Worth noting for this clone: The junction does not match germline at one end; this may be a read error. The chain joins TRBV5-5 to TRBJ1-1; TRBD1 agrees at 7 bases. CDR3 size: 14 residues. Germline CDR1 reads SGHKS; CDR2 reads YYEKEE (reference sequence). The CDR3 coding sequence is TGTGCCAGCAGCGGCAGGGGGGGTGGCACTAAAGCTTTCTTT. This codes for CASSGRGGGTKAFF.

This clone was detected only once. V gene TRBV27 combines with J gene TRBJ1-3; weak D call: TRBD1 (5 bases). The germline V gene has CDR1 MNHEY and CDR2 SMNVEV (reference sequence). The CDR3 runs to 15 residues. Trimming removed 7 bases at V and 0 bases at J, with 13 bases between. The CDR3: CASKMGLYSGNTIYF. The CDR3 DNA reads as TGTGCCAGCAAAATGGGACTCTACTCTGGAAACACCATATATTTT.

This chain connects TRBV19 to TRBJ1-5; D perhaps matches TRBD1 (5 bases). V gave up 5 bases and J gave up 5 bases, with 16 bases separating them. The CDR3 length is 15 residues. Germline values: CDR1 LNHDA, CDR2 SQIVND (reference sequence). The CDR3 protein is CASSVWGGGDQPQHF. CDR3 in DNA: TGTGCCAGTAGTGTCTGGGGTGGGGGAGATCAGCCCCAGCATTTT.

The chain uses TRBV2 and TRBJ1-1, with TRBD1 identical over 9 bases. This CDR3 has 15 residues. With V trimmed by 6 bases and J by 0 bases, 5 bases remained unmatched. CDR1 and CDR2 from the germline V gene are SNHLY and FYNNEI. Here the CDR3 DNA reads TGTGCCAGCAGGAACAGGGGGCTGTTGAACACTGAAGCTTTCTTT. This translates into CASRNRGLLNTEAFF.

The chain's CDR3 is CASSELAGDNQPQHF. The CDR3 nucleotides read TGTGCCAGCAGTGAATTGGCAGGAGACAATCAGCCCCAGCATTTT. The chain recombines TRBV6-1 with TRBJ1-5, with D uncertain. The CDR3 contains 15 residues. Germline values: CDR1 MNHNS, CDR2 SASEGT. V was trimmed by 2 bases and J by 3 bases, leaving 11 bases between them.

J is TRBJ2-7 and V is TRBV20-1; no clear D gene. The V gene lost 6 bases and the J gene lost 5 bases, with 8 bases spanning the gap. Germline V gene lookup returns CDR1 DFQATT and CDR2 SNEGSKA (reference sequence). This CDR3 is built from 10 residues. The CDR3 DNA is TGCAGTGCCAGAAAGGACGAGCAGTACTTC. Protein: CSARKDEQYF.

The chain carries TRBV2 and TRBJ2-1, with 8 bases that match TRBD2. The ends lost 8 bases at V and 5 bases at J; junction bases unmatched: 17. The CDR3 totals 17 residues. The V gene's germline CDR1 is SNHLY and CDR2 FYNNEI. The DNA for the CDR3 is TGTGCCAGCTCGGGGCTGGAAGTAGCGGGGTCTAACAATGAGCAGTTCTTC. Its protein product is CASSGLEVAGSNNEQFF.

V usage is TRBV9 and J usage is TRBJ1-1, with 7 bases identical to TRBD1. Unmatched junction bases numbered 5, after V lost 4 bases and J lost 5 bases. Looked up from germline, CDR1 is SGDLS and CDR2 is YYNGEE. The CDR3 is 13 residues long. CDR3 in amino acids: CASSRDSFTEAFF. CDR3 DNA: TGTGCCAGCAGCCGGGACAGCTTTACTGAAGCTTTCTTT.

V gene TRBV2 combines with J gene TRBJ1-6, with 10 bases that match TRBD1. The germline V gene encodes CDR1 SNHLY and CDR2 FYNNEI. The CDR3 loop spans 15 amino acids. After removal of 4 bases from V and 7 bases from J, the junction contained 4 bases not matched to a gene. The DNA for the CDR3 is TGTGCCAGCAGTGGACAGGGGGCAAGGAATTCACCCCTCCACTTT. Encoded protein: CASSGQGARNSPLHF.

This clone appeared a few times. The chain's CDR3 is CASSHRDAGSPLHF. In nucleotides, the CDR3 is TGTGCCAGCAGTCACCGGGACGCCGGTTCACCCCTCCACTTT. The J gene is TRBJ1-6, the V gene TRBV27, with D tentatively TRBD1 (5 bases). In germline, CDR1 is MNHEY, CDR2 SMNVEV (reference sequence). The CDR3 consists of 14 residues. Trimming stripped 5 bases from V and 9 bases from J, with 14 bases between.

The chain uses TRBV27 and TRBJ2-1; 9 bases are a match to TRBD1. CDR1 and CDR2 (germline): MNHEY, SMNVEV (reference sequence). Germline trimming cut 4 bases from V and 9 bases from J; bases unmatched to any gene: 10. CDR3 length: 15 residues. The chain's CDR3 is CASSSPGQGRSEQFF. In DNA, the CDR3 is TGTGCCAGCAGTTCCCCCGGACAGGGGAGAAGTGAGCAGTTCTTC.

The rearrangement joins TRBV24-1 to TRBJ1-1; 7 nucleotides agree with TRBD1. Germline CDR1 KGHDR, CDR2 SFDVKD. V gave up 7 bases and J gave up 1 base; unmatched junction bases: 8. There are 15 residues in the CDR3. CDR3 sequence reads: CATRQGTRGNTEAFF. The DNA of the CDR3 is TGTGCCACCAGACAGGGGACTCGGGGGAACACTGAAGCTTTCTTT.